Each of the 13 T cell receptor beta chains below was sequenced from the same sample in a study of cytomegalovirus exposure and HLA in healthy donors. The PCR used 60 Vbeta and 13 Jbeta primers. The table came from immunoSEQ multiplex PCR; TCRdb's copy has only in-frame clones and leaves some out. The sample holds some 220,000 clones; about 89% are singletons and the top ten take roughly 1%. The sample consisted of PBMCs. All receptors come from a woman in her late teens or twenties in good health and CMV-seronegative.

V is TRBV2 and J is TRBJ1-2, with D tentatively TRBD1 (5 bases). Per germline, CDR1 SNHLY and CDR2 FYNNEI. This CDR3 is 17 amino acids long. V was trimmed by 4 bases and J by 3 bases, leaving 21 bases between them. CDR3 protein: CASSGRASTGIYYGYTF. The CDR3 nucleotides are TGTGCCAGCAGTGGTCGGGCCTCAACAGGCATCTACTATGGCTACACCTTC.

V usage is TRBV4-3 and J usage is TRBJ1-2, with TRBD1 matching over 12 bases. J was trimmed by 7 bases and V by 4 bases; bases with no gene match: 7. The CDR3 is 15 residues long. From germline, CDR1 is LGHNA and CDR2 YSLEER. In DNA, the CDR3 is TGCGCCAGCAGCCCACCCGGGACAGGGGGCTCTGGCTACACCTTC. This gives the protein CASSPPGTGGSGYTF.

The rearrangement links TRBV5-6 to TRBJ1-5, with D unclear. The CDR3 length is 17 residues. The V gene lost 1 base and the J gene lost 3 bases, with 17 bases spanning the gap. Germline CDR1 reads SGHDT; CDR2 reads YYEEEE. The CDR3 sequence: CASSLFVSGLNNQPQHF. The CDR3 DNA reads as TGTGCCAGCAGCTTGTTCGTTTCGGGGTTAAACAATCAGCCCCAGCATTTT.

The rearrangement links TRBV5-4 to TRBJ2-3; 8 bases line up with TRBD2. The germline V gene has CDR1 SGHNT and CDR2 YYREEE (reference sequence). The CDR3 is 16 residues long. The trim removed 0 bases at V and 3 bases at J, leaving 6 bases unmatched. The CDR3 nucleotides read TGTGCCAGCAGCTTGGCCGGCGGGGGGAAGACAGATACGCAGTATTTT. This translates into CASSLAGGGKTDTQYF.

This clone was counted a single time. J is TRBJ2-1 and V is TRBV29-1; TRBD2 matches at 10 bases. Trimming took 6 bases from V and 7 from J; bases not matched to a gene: 9. The CDR3 extends over 14 amino acids. Germline V lookup: CDR1 SQVTM, CDR2 ANQGSEA. The CDR3 region is CSVSAGGPRNEQFF. The CDR3 DNA follows: TGCAGCGTCTCAGCGGGGGGGCCGCGTAATGAGCAGTTCTTC.

The genes are TRBV10-3 and TRBJ2-5, with D hard to call. V lost 0 bases, J lost 5 bases, and 7 bases lay in between. The germline V gene has CDR1 ENHRY and CDR2 SYGVKD. This CDR3 comprises 13 residues. CDR3 DNA: TGTGCCATCAGTGAGTCCGAGAGGGAGACCCAGTACTTC. Its translation is CAISESERETQYF.

The rearrangement links TRBV4-3 to TRBJ1-3; D is unclear. There are 14 residues in the CDR3. The V gene lost 1 base and the J gene lost 2 bases, with 6 bases spanning the gap. Germline-derived CDR1 and CDR2 are LGHNA and YSLEER. The CDR3 region is CASSQVLAGNTIYF. The CDR3 bases are TGCGCCAGCAGCCAAGTTCTCGCTGGAAACACCATATATTTT.

The chain joins TRBV9 to TRBJ1-2; 8 bases map to TRBD1. V shed 4 bases, J shed 3 bases, and the junction held 8 bases outside the gene matches. Germline CDR1 is SGDLS and CDR2 is YYNGEE. The CDR3 totals 15 residues. In DNA form, the CDR3 reads TGTGCCAGCAGCCCCGGACAGGGAAAGTACTATGGCTACACCTTC. Its translation is CASSPGQGKYYGYTF.

The rearrangement joins TRBV4-2 to TRBJ1-5; 8 positions agree with TRBD1. The CDR3 loop spans 17 amino acids. The V segment lost 4 bases and the J segment 6 bases; nucleotides outside the gene matches: 14. Germline-derived CDR1 and CDR2 are LGHNA and YNFKEQ. The CDR3 spells CASSPNTPGQGGQPQHF. The CDR3 region has the DNA TGTGCCAGCAGCCCGAACACCCCCGGACAGGGCGGTCAGCCCCAGCATTTT.

The V call is TRBV19, the J call TRBJ2-2, with 8 bases aligning to TRBD1. V shed 3 bases, J shed 6 bases, and the junction held 3 bases outside the gene matches. This CDR3 region has 14 residues. Per germline, CDR1 LNHDA and CDR2 SQIVND (reference sequence). CDR3 sequence: CASSIIQGAGELFF. In DNA form, the CDR3 reads TGTGCCAGTAGTATTATACAGGGGGCCGGGGAGCTGTTTTTT. Looking up the rest from reference TRBV19 and TRBJ2-2 gives the full variable domain: DGGITQSPKYLFRKEGQNVTLSCEQNLNHDAMYWYRQDPGQGLRLIYYSQIVNDFQKGDIAEGYSVSREKKESFPLTVTSAQKNPTAFYLCASSIIQGAGELFFGEGSRLTVL.

There are a few counts of this clone. V usage is TRBV2 and J usage is TRBJ2-1; 10 bases map to TRBD1. The CDR3 extends over 13 amino acids. CDR1 is SNHLY, CDR2 FYNNEI, per germline. V lost 8 bases, J lost 7 bases, and 5 bases stayed unmatched. CDR3 bases: TGTGCCAGCTCGGGACAGGGGATAAATGAGCAGTTCTTC. It specifies CASSGQGINEQFF.

This chain uses TRBV7-3 with TRBJ2-3; 11 bases are shared with TRBD2. The germline CDR1 and CDR2 sequences are SGHTA and FQGTGA. The junction had 20 bases not matched to a gene; V was cut back by 5 bases and J by 4 bases. This CDR3 has 20 residues. CDR3 DNA sequence: TGTGCCAGCAGCCCCAAGGGGGAGAGGGCTAGCGGGAGGAGTGCAGATACGCAGTATTTT. This codes for CASSPKGERASGRSADTQYF.

This chain joins TRBV27 and TRBJ2-7, with no clear D. V was pared by 2 bases and J by 0 bases, with 11 bases between. The germline V gene has CDR1 MNHEY and CDR2 SMNVEV (reference sequence). This CDR3 is built from 15 residues. Written as DNA, the CDR3 is TGTGCCAGCAGTTTAGGCCGCGGAATCTCCTACGAGCAGTACTTC. As protein: CASSLGRGISYEQYF.